This T cell receptor beta chain was sequenced during a study of identical twins listed by TCRdb under 2016. In terms of the full investigation: TCR alpha and beta repertoires from monozygotic twins, unrelated adults of various ages and cord blood were deep-sequenced to test whether fetal clonotypes persist. To rule out contamination, replicate twin experiments were performed at different times with different library preparation protocols. Points the paper makes about the study in general: Invariant T cells such as MAIT and iNKT could partly confound zero-insertion analyses, although diverse VJ usage argued against such confounding for most clonotypes. Because the same donors could not be followed over many years, conclusions were based on cross-sectional statistical analysis. In monozygotic twins, recombination models systematically underestimated out-of-frame TCR alpha sharing, but the models matched the sharing seen between unrelated individuals. Compared with coincidental sharing between unrelated individuals, an excess of low generation-probability sequences was observed among out-of-frame TCR alpha sequences shared between twins. Abundant cord blood beta clonotypes had fewer insertions, young adult naive repertoires showed a similar but weaker trend, and memory repertoires showed no such trend. Excess twin sharing in beta out-of-frame sequences was weaker because fewer shared sequences lowered the signal-to-noise ratio.

Every donor in the study was a healthy Caucasian. The twin cohort consisted of three pairs of female monozygotic twins, all aged 18 to 29 years. Miltenyi CD45RO+ enrichment and human naive T-cell isolation kits were used to isolate memory (CD45RO+) and naive T cells from PBMC. Regarding this clonotype: The specificity of this receptor is unknown. No per-base quality is available; no much larger clone lies one base away.

Library preparation was by 5' RACE. The sample was run on an Illumina HiSeq 2000. Template switching introduced a universal primer binding site; the final cDNA contained a unique molecular identifier, enabling accurate counting of TCR cDNA molecules. First-strand cDNA for TCR alpha and beta chains was synthesized from specific primers in the conserved constant-segment region. To control for contamination, each cDNA library was double barcoded with a SMART-Mk sample barcode plus Illumina barcodes. Two successive PCR steps introduced TruSeq adapter sequences along with Illumina sample barcodes. TCR alpha and beta cDNA libraries were sequenced on the Illumina HiSeq platform with custom primers. On the study's bioinformatics: MiGEC processed the raw reads to extract unique molecular identifiers, while MiXCR was used to determine the CDR3 positions. For each individual, recombination models were inferred using an EM algorithm with the repgenHMM and IGoR tools. The analysis of shared clonotypes was done with the tcR package in R, with sharing normalized by the product of cloneset sizes. To study raw recombination free of thymic and clonal selection effects, out-of-frame nonproductive sequences were analyzed. TCRdb handled the public reads itself, with Q25 trimming in fastp and clone calling in MiXCR, and kept productive beta chains. Rows are unified per CDR3 protein, each entry keeping the most common DNA and genes. The V and J calls, along with clone size, are taken from TCRdb and not from the paper's own processing. Across this sample there are around 280,000 distinct CDR3 sequences, with about 8% seen only once. The ten largest clones take up roughly 2.1% of the sample.

The sample was also linked to a second study, of yellow fever vaccine responses in identical twins. Per that second paper: According to the authors, the vaccine-induced T cell response in identical twins seemed to be partly convergent and partly specific to each individual. In the study, vaccine-responding T cell clones were precisely tracked in identical twins.

Input material: memory (CD45RO+) T cells sorted from blood. This specimen's cell subset or site label, per the study, means: CD45RO+ enriched T cells. This TCR came from a young woman in good health.

The sequence in DNA is TGTGCCAGCAGTGAATCCAGCTCGGAAAATACGCAGTATTTT. Its protein reads: CASSESSSENTQYF. Recombination linked TRBV2 to TRBJ2-3; the D gene remains uncertain. Including the terminal cysteine and phenylalanine, the CDR3 comprises 14 residues. The read is trimmed to its CDR3 DNA, 42 bases read in frame from base 1. V lost 2 bases and J lost 7 bases; the stretch between them is 13 bases long. CDR1 and CDR2, looked up from the germline V gene, are SNHLY and FYNNEI.